What follows are 5 T cell receptor beta chains derived from one specimen sequenced in a study of T cells in localized non-small cell lung cancer. Only in-frame clones appear in the TCRdb table, and some are missing; sequencing was by immunoSEQ multiplex PCR. This sample carries tens of thousands of clones, roughly 76% of them seen once, and the ten largest clones take around 4.3%. This specimen was PBMCs, taken before any cancer treatment. Receptor source: a man aged 35-69 years with stage II lung adenocarcinoma.

The gene calls are TRBV15 and TRBJ2-1, with D uncertain. Germline CDR1 is LNHNV and CDR2 is YYDKDF (reference sequence). CDR3 length: 13 amino acids. The germline V and J ends were trimmed by 1 base and 6 bases, with 7 bases remaining between them. The CDR3 region is CATSRGTVNEQFF. The CDR3 bases are TGTGCCACCAGCAGAGGAACGGTCAATGAGCAGTTCTTC.

The V gene is TRBV5-1, the J gene TRBJ2-1, with D uncertain. The V and J ends lost 2 bases and 8 bases respectively, with 11 bases between them. This CDR3 contains 13 residues. Germline V lookup: CDR1 SGHRS, CDR2 YFSETQ. CDR3 DNA sequence: TGCGCCAGCAGCTTACCTACCAACGATGAGCAGTTCTTC. This gives the protein CASSLPTNDEQFF.

This chain uses TRBV4-3 with TRBJ2-4; 8 nucleotides line up with TRBD2. The germline CDR1 and CDR2 sequences are LGHNA and YSLEER. After removal of 1 base from V and 2 bases from J, the junction contained 13 bases not matched to a gene. The CDR3 is 19 residues long. CDR3 DNA: TGCGCCAGCAGCCAAGGAATAATCTGGCGGGAGGCTCCCAAAAACATTCAGTACTTC. Encoded protein: CASSQGIIWREAPKNIQYF.

The chain joins TRBV28 to TRBJ1-3, with a possible D match to TRBD1 (6 bases). Germline CDR1 is MDHEN and CDR2 is SYDVKM. The V end was cut by 3 bases, the J end by 4 bases, with 13 bases between. The CDR3 sequence is 15 residues long. In nucleotides, the CDR3 is TGTGCCAGCAGTTTCCACGGGGGGCAAGGAAACACCATATATTTT. It translates to CASSFHGGQGNTIYF. Variable domain in full (rest from reference TRBV28 and TRBJ1-3): DVKVTQSSRYLVKRTGEKVFLECVQDMDHENMFWYRQDPGLGLRLIYFSYDVKMKEKGDIPEGYSVSREKKERFSLILESASTNQTSMYLCASSFHGGQGNTIYFGEGSWLTVV.

The V gene is TRBV19, the J gene TRBJ1-1, with D uncertain. The germline CDR1 and CDR2 sequences are LNHDA and SQIVND (reference sequence). This CDR3 is built from 14 residues. Trimming stripped 3 bases from V and 4 bases from J, with 12 bases between. This chain's CDR3 is CASSIHSSGTEAFF. In DNA form, the CDR3 reads TGTGCCAGTAGTATTCATTCATCGGGCACTGAAGCTTTCTTT.